The 17 T cell receptor beta chains listed next were all sequenced from one sample in a study of breast tumors, draining lymph nodes, adjacent tissues (dated by TCRdb to the mid-2010s). The library was generated by multiplex PCR. Sequencing took place on an Illumina HiSeq 2000. Using fastp trimming at Q25 and MiXCR clonotype assembly, TCRdb reanalyzed the public sequencing data and kept in-frame beta chains. Rows matching on CDR3 protein sequence are summarized as one entry with the most common DNA and genes. The sample table lists 120,000 to 150,000 distinct CDR3 sequences, around a third of them with a count of one. The top ten hold approximately 2.3% of the sample. The lymph node samples were taken from the axillary draining lymph nodes of breast cancer patients. Sequenced: axillary lymph node tissue. Receptors originate from a female donor with breast cancer. Some clones in this sample may be carry-over from other donors' samples.

This clonotype was counted many times. This chain links TRBV4-1 with TRBJ2-1; 9 positions agree with TRBD2. V dropped 8 bases and J dropped 6; count of bases not matched to a gene: 11. Germline CDR1 reads MGHRA; CDR2 reads YSYEKL. The CDR3 covers 15 residues. CDR3 region: CASSDASGAVNEQFF. The DNA for the CDR3 is TGCGCCAGCTCCGATGCTAGCGGGGCGGTCAATGAGCAGTTCTTC.

This clonotype was observed at least ten times. V is TRBV4-3 and J is TRBJ2-2; D might be TRBD1 or TRBD2, each matching 6 bases. Germline loops: CDR1 LGHNA, CDR2 YSLEER. V lost 8 bases and J lost 0, with 13 bases in between. The CDR3 runs 15 residues. This chain's CDR3 is CASRRGGPNTGELFF. CDR3 DNA sequence: TGCGCCAGCCGCCGAGGGGGGCCGAACACCGGGGAGCTGTTTTTT.

The chain uses TRBV20-1 and TRBJ2-1, with 15 bases matching TRBD2. The CDR3 totals 15 residues. V trimming: 3 bases; J trimming: 6 bases; junction bases outside the gene matches: 3. Germline CDR1 and CDR2: DFQATT and SNEGSKA (reference sequence). The CDR3 coding sequence is TGCAGTGCTAGCTGGACTAGCGGGGGGGCCAATGAGCAGTTCTTC. As protein: CSASWTSGGANEQFF.

The genes are TRBV25-1 and TRBJ2-1, with 8 bases aligning to TRBD2. Germline V CDR1 and CDR2: MGHDK, SYGVNS. The CDR3 length is 15 residues. V trimming: 5 bases; J trimming: 4 bases; junction bases outside the gene matches: 7. In DNA, the CDR3 is TGTGCCAGCAGTTGCACTAGCGGACCTTACAATGAGCAGTTCTTC. Protein sequence: CASSCTSGPYNEQFF.

The V gene is TRBV5-6, the J gene TRBJ2-2, with 15 bases lining up with TRBD2. Germline CDR1 and CDR2: SGHDT and YYEEEE. The CDR3 is 18 residues long. V gave up 10 bases and J gave up 5 bases; unmatched junction bases: 15. The CDR3 loop reads CACNSRPGLAGGTGELFF. CDR3 nucleotides: TGTGCCTGCAACTCCCGCCCAGGACTAGCGGGGGGGACCGGGGAGCTGTTTTTT.

The rearrangement links TRBV10-3 to TRBJ1-5, with D hard to call. Germline V lookup: CDR1 ENHRY, CDR2 SYGVKD. There are 14 residues in the CDR3. V was shortened by 4 bases and J by 7 bases, with 14 bases between the two germline ends. The CDR3 coding sequence is TGTGCCATCAGTGCTCAATCCGACGGCCAGCCCCAGCATTTT. Its translation is CAISAQSDGQPQHF.

Ten or more counts support this clonotype. The J gene is TRBJ2-1, the V gene TRBV11-2; TRBD1 matches 12 bases. The V and J ends lost 5 bases and 5 bases, in that order; junction bases with no gene match: 4. CDR1 SGHAT and CDR2 FQNNGV come from the germline V gene. The CDR3 spans 15 residues. Written as DNA, the CDR3 is TGTGCCAGCAGCGGGGGACAGGGGGCTAACAATGAGCAGTTCTTC. Its translation is CASSGGQGANNEQFF.

This chain joins TRBV2 and TRBJ2-7; 8 bases line up with TRBD1. V gave up 6 bases and J gave up 2 bases; unmatched junction bases: 0. Germline loops: CDR1 SNHLY, CDR2 FYNNEI. This CDR3 has 12 amino acids. In DNA form, the CDR3 reads TGTGCCAGCAGGGGACAGGCCTACGAGCAGTACTTC. Protein sequence: CASRGQAYEQYF.

The chain is built from TRBV6-2 or TRBV6-3 and TRBJ1-1; D is undetermined. This CDR3 comprises 15 residues. Per germline, CDR1 MNHEY and CDR2 SVGEGT. Trimming took off 6 bases at V and 1 base at J, with 15 bases between the two ends. CDR3 in amino acids: CASRLPRGPNTEAFF. The CDR3 region has the DNA TGTGCCAGCAGGCTCCCTCGAGGGCCGAACACTGAAGCTTTCTTT.

This clonotype was found many times. This sequence joins TRBV10-2 and TRBJ2-3, with a possible D match to TRBD1 (6 bases). The length of the CDR3 is 17 residues. The ends were cut back, 2 bases at V and 5 bases at J, with 20 bases in the middle. Germline CDR1 reads WSHSY; CDR2 reads SAAADI. The DNA for the CDR3 is TGCGCCAGCAGTGAGGGCTCCTTCTACAGGGTGGAAGATACGCAGTATTTT. It is translated as CASSEGSFYRVEDTQYF.

In its sample, this clonotype was seen many times. The chain links TRBV7-8 to TRBJ1-6, with 10 nucleotides matching TRBD1. The V gene's germline CDR1 is SGHVS and CDR2 FQNEAQ. CDR3 size: 16 residues. After removal of 5 bases from V and 10 bases from J, the junction contained 11 bases not matched to a gene. This chain's CDR3 is CASSPRGQGLESPLHF. The CDR3 DNA reads TGTGCCAGCAGCCCGCGGGGACAGGGGTTGGAGTCACCCCTCCACTTT. The complete variable domain, with remaining parts taken from reference TRBV7-8 and TRBJ1-6, reads GAGVSQSPRYKVAKRGQDVALRCDPISGHVSLFWYQQALGQGPEFLTYFQNEAQLDKSGLPSDRFFAERPEGSVSTLKIQRTQQEDSAVYLCASSPRGQGLESPLHFGNGTRLTVT.

V gene TRBV7-9 combines with J gene TRBJ1-3, with D tentatively TRBD1 (5 bases). V lost 2 bases and J lost 3, with 8 bases in between. This CDR3 has 14 residues. CDR1 and CDR2 from the germline V gene are SEHNR and FQNEAQ (reference sequence). The CDR3, as DNA: TGTGCCAGCAGCTTACGGGGACTTGGAAACACCATATATTTT. It encodes CASSLRGLGNTIYF.

This clonotype was counted many times. This chain uses TRBV30 with TRBJ2-4; possibly TRBD2 for D (6 bases). Germline CDR1 GTSNPN, CDR2 SVGIG (reference sequence). This CDR3 is built from 13 residues. The V end was cut by 6 bases, the J end by 3 bases, with 12 bases between. CDR3 bases: TGTGCCTGTTTCGGGACTGACAAAAACATTCAGTACTTC. Protein product: CACFGTDKNIQYF.

Of note for this clonotype: A clone one base away is much larger, so this may be a read error. The chain combines TRBV28 with TRBJ1-2; D remains ambiguous. CDR1 and CDR2 from the germline V gene are MDHEN and SYDVKM. The CDR3 is 13 amino acids. CDR3 nucleotide sequence: TGTGCCAGCACGAGCAGAACTAACTGTGGCTACACCTTC. Translated, it gives CASTSRTNCGYTF.

This clonotype was recorded many times. V gene TRBV6-5 combines with J gene TRBJ1-2; 7 bases align to TRBD1. The CDR3 is made up of 15 amino acids. V lost 6 bases to trimming and J lost 4 bases; unmatched junction nucleotides: 11. Germline V lookup: CDR1 MNHEY, CDR2 SVGAGI. The CDR3: CASSPGQQGPYGYTF. The CDR3 nucleotides are TGTGCCAGCAGCCCAGGGCAACAGGGGCCCTATGGCTACACCTTC.

This clonotype was found once. This chain uses TRBV7-9 with TRBJ2-3; 9 nucleotides align to TRBD2. The V gene end was trimmed by 5 bases and the J gene end by 4 bases; junction bases not matched to a gene: 10. The CDR3 consists of 16 residues. CDR1 and CDR2 from the germline V gene are SEHNR and FQNEAQ (reference sequence). This CDR3 is CASSPGLAGSADTQYF. The DNA for the CDR3 is TGTGCCAGCAGCCCGGGGCTAGCGGGGAGCGCAGATACGCAGTATTTT.

This clonotype was counted many times. A read error is possible here, since a much larger clone lies one base away. The V gene is TRBV20-1, the J gene TRBJ1-2, with D possibly matching TRBD1 (6 bases). The CDR3 contains 12 residues. The germline V gene encodes CDR1 DFQATT and CDR2 SNEGSKA (reference sequence). CDR3 residues: CSASTGRYGSTF. In nucleotides, the CDR3 is TGCAGTGCATCCACAGGGCGGTATGGCTCCACCTTC.